This record looks at one T cell receptor (beta chain) sequence and its context. The sample is drawn from a study of naive and memory T cell subsets. Alpha and beta libraries were amplified separately from the second PCR onward. In germline, CDR1 is DFQATT, CDR2 SNEGSKA (reference sequence). CDR3 size: 14 residues. Trimming left V 6 bases short and J 1 base short, with 14 bases between. Both TRBC1 and TRBC2 were covered by a beta constant-region primer of two equimolar oligonucleotides. TCRdb used MiXCR to reprocess the UMI-ligation and nested PCR reads, holding one entry per CDR3 protein. The sample includes 130,000 to 150,000 distinct CDR3 sequences, approximately 15% of them seen just once.

The chain employs TRBV20-1 and TRBJ2-3; TRBD1 is a possible D gene (7 bases). Input material: naive CD4+ T cells from blood. The receptor was isolated from a human donor in good health. CDR3 in amino acids: CSARRGLGTDTQYF. The CDR3 bases are TGCAGTGCCCGGAGGGGGCTTGGCACAGATACGCAGTATTTT.